The 4 T cell receptor beta chains in this list originate from one sample, sequenced in a study of CD8+ T cells in alopecia areata (dated by TCRdb to 2016 to 2019). The library relied on the immunoSEQ multiplex PCR assay. For TCR sequencing, RNA was extracted from every sample and reverse transcribed into cDNA to serve as template. The table comes from immuneACCESS by way of TCRdb, which keeps in-frame sequences with V and J called. Part of the clones is missing from these tables; in studies checked, under half for an unresolved V gene and the rest for unknown reasons. For this sample there are 150,000 to 200,000 clones; around 57% appear just once. The ten largest clones capture approximately 4.3% of the sample. Sequencing was done on a sample of CD4+ T cells sorted from blood. These receptors came from a human donor in good health.

The chain carries TRBV28 and TRBJ2-1, with D possibly matching TRBD2 (5 bases). Trimming left V 6 bases short and J 0 bases short, with 9 bases between. CDR1 and CDR2 (germline): MDHEN, SYDVKM. The CDR3 has 14 residues. The CDR3 reads CASRAESSYNEQFF. For the CDR3, the DNA is TGTGCCAGCAGAGCGGAGAGCTCCTACAATGAGCAGTTCTTC.

This clone was seen only a few times. The chain carries TRBV4-1 and TRBJ2-7; a possible D gene is TRBD2 (6 bases). CDR1 and CDR2 from the germline V gene are MGHRA and YSYEKL. The CDR3 contains 14 residues. V was pared by 6 bases and J by 6 bases, with 18 bases between. CDR3 region: CASSQPTRRTEQYF. The CDR3 coding sequence is TGCGCCAGCAGTCAACCGACTAGGAGGACCGAGCAGTACTTC.

The CDR3 region is CASSGQAGVRTKNIQYF. CDR3 in DNA: TGCGCCAGCAGCGGACAAGCGGGAGTCAGGACCAAAAACATTCAGTACTTC. The chain is built from TRBV4-1 and TRBJ2-4, with 8 nucleotides matching TRBD2. CDR3 length: 17 amino acids. Looked up from germline, CDR1 is MGHRA and CDR2 is YSYEKL. V was clipped by 5 bases and J by 2 bases; unmatched bases: 11.

The V gene is TRBV11-2, the J gene TRBJ2-3; a weak D match, TRBD2 (6 bases). CDR1 is SGHAT and CDR2 is FQNNGV in the germline V gene. The CDR3 has 14 amino acids. V lost 2 bases and J lost 4, with 10 bases in between. The CDR3 region is CASSLYGSPDTQYF. The DNA of the CDR3 is TGTGCCAGCAGCTTATACGGGAGCCCAGATACGCAGTATTTT.